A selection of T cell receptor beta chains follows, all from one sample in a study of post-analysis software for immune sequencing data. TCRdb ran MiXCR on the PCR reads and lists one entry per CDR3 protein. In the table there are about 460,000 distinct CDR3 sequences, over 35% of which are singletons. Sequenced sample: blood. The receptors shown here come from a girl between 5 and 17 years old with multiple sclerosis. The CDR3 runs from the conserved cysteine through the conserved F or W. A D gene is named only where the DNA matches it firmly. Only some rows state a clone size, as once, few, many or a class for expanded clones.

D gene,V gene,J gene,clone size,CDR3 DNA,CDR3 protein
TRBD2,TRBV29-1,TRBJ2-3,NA,TGCAGCGTGGCGGGACTAGCGGGGTATACGCAGTATTTT,CSVAGLAGYTQYF
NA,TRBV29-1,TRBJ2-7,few,TGCAGCGCCACACGCGGCGGGAAGTACGAGCAGTACTTC,CSATRGGKYEQYF
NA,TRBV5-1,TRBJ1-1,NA,TGCGCCAGCAGCCCGGGGGGTGCAGGGTTGGGCACTGAAGCTTTCTTT,CASSPGGAGLGTEAFF
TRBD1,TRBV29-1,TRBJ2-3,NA,TGCAGCCACATCCAGAGACAGGGGACAGATACGCAGTATTTT,CSHIQRQGTDTQYF
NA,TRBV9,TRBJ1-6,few,TGTGCCAGCAGCGCGAGGGGTTACAATTCACCCCTCCACTTT,CASSARGYNSPLHF
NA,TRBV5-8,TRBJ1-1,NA,TGTGCCAGCAGCCCCACCTGGGGGGGTGAAGCTTTCTTT,CASSPTWGGEAFF
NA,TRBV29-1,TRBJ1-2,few,TGCAGCGCCCCGGCGGGGCTCTATGGCTACACCTTC,CSAPAGLYGYTF
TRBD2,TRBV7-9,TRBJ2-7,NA,TGTGCCAGCAGCCCTAGCGGGAGAGACGAGCAGTACTTC,CASSPSGRDEQYF
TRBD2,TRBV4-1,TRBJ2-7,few,TGCGCCAGCGGCCAAGAAAACGCGGCAGGACTAGACGAGCAGTACTTC,CASGQENAAGLDEQYF
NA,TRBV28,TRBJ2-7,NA,TGTGCCAGCAGTTTAAACACCTACGAGCAGTACTTC,CASSLNTYEQYF
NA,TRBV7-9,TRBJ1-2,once,TGTGCCAGCAGCCCAAGGTCTCCTAACTATGGCTACACCTTC,CASSPRSPNYGYTF
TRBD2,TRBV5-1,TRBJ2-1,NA,TGCGCCAGCAGCCGGGGACTAGCGGCCTACAATGAGCAGTTCTTC,CASSRGLAAYNEQFF
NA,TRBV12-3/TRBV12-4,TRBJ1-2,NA,TGTGCCAGCAGTTTGGCACCGATCCGGAGAGGTGGCTACACCTTC,CASSLAPIRRGGYTF
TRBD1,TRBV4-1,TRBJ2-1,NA,TGCGCCAGCAGCCAAGTTTGGGGGACAGGCTTCTACAATGAGCAGTTCTTC,CASSQVWGTGFYNEQFF
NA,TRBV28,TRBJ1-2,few,TGTGCCAGCAGGATAGGACACGAATATGGCTACACCTTC,CASRIGHEYGYTF
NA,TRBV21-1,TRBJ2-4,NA,TGTGCCAGCAGCAAGGGGGAGGACAGGGACGAAAACATTCAGTACTTC,CASSKGEDRDENIQYF
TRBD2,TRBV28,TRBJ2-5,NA,TGTGCCAGCAGTTCCCTAGGGACTAGCAAGACCCAGTACTTC,CASSSLGTSKTQYF
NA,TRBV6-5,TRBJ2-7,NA,TGTGCCAGCAGACCGTCGGGGTGGGAGGCCTACGAGCAGTACTTC,CASRPSGWEAYEQYF
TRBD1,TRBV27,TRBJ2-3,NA,TGTGCCAGCACCAGGACAGGGGCTACAGATACGCAGTATTTT,CASTRTGATDTQYF
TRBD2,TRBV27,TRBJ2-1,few,TGTGCCAGCACGACCAGACTAGCGGGAAGCGATGAGCAGTTCTTC,CASTTRLAGSDEQFF
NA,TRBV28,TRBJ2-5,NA,TGTGCCAGCAGTTTGGCCTCAGTGGAGACCCAGTACTTC,CASSLASVETQYF
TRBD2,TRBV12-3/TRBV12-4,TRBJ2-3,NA,TGTGCCAGCAGTTTTAACCCAGCGGGAGCTAGCACAGATACGGAGTATTTT,CASSFNPAGASTDTEYF
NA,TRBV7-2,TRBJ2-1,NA,TGTGCCAGCAGCTTAGACAGGGAGACCTACAATGAGCAGTTCTTC,CASSLDRETYNEQFF
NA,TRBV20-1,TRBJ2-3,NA,TGCAGTGCTAGTAAAGGGGGGAGCTACGCAGATACGCAGTATTTT,CSASKGGSYADTQYF
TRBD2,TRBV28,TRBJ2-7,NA,TGTGCCAGCAGTTTAGGGGGGAGCGGGAGAAGCTACGAGCAGTACTTC,CASSLGGSGRSYEQYF
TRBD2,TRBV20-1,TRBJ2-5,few,TGCAGTGTGCCTAGCGGGATTCAAGAGACCCAGTACTTC,CSVPSGIQETQYF
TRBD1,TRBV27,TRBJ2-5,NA,TGTGCCAGCAGTAGGCGGGGACAGGCTGAGTCAGAGACCCAGTACTTC,CASSRRGQAESETQYF
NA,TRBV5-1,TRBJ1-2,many,TGCGCCAGCAGCTTGGAGATATCAAACTATGGCTACACCTTC,CASSLEISNYGYTF
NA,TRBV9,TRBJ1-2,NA,TGTGCCAGCAGCATAAGACTCCTACACCCTCTACATGGCTACACCTTC,CASSIRLLHPLHGYTF
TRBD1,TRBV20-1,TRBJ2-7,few,TGCAGTGCGCGTTCGGGACAGGGAGGTTACGAGCAGTACTTC,CSARSGQGGYEQYF
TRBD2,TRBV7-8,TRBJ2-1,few,TGTGCCAGCAGCTTACGTACTAGCGGGAGTATTTACAATGAGCAGTTCTTC,CASSLRTSGSIYNEQFF
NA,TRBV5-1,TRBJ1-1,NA,TGCGCCAGCAGCTTGTGGGGGGACACTGAAGCTTTCTTT,CASSLWGDTEAFF
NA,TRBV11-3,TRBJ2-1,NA,TGTGCCTGCAGCTTAGCTCACGGACACTCCTACAGTGAGCAGTTCTTC,CACSLAHGHSYSEQFF
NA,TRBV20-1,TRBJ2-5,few,TGCAGTGCTAGTAGGACTTCACAAGAGACCCAGTACTTC,CSASRTSQETQYF
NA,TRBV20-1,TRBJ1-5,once,TGCAGTACCGAGGAGGACAGCTACAATGAGCCCCAGCATTTT,CSTEEDSYNEPQHF
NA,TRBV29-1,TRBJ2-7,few,TGCAGCGTTGAAGGAGGGTCGGGCACCTACGAGCAGTACTTC,CSVEGGSGTYEQYF
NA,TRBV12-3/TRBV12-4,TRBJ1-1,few,TGTGCCAGCAGTTTAAGGGCAGTCAACACTGAAGCTTTCTTT,CASSLRAVNTEAFF
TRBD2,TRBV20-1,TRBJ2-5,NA,TGCAGTACAGAGTTGTCTAGCGGTACCCAAGAGACCCAGTACTTC,CSTELSSGTQETQYF
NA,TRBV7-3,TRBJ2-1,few,TGTGCCAGCAGCTTACCGGTTGAGAGTAATGAGCAGTTCTTC,CASSLPVESNEQFF
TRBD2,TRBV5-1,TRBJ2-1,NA,TGCGCCAGCAGGGCTAGCGGGAATAACAATGAGCAGTTCTTC,CASRASGNNNEQFF
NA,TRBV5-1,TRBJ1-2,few,TGCGCCAGCAGCCCGGACGGTGAGGATGGCTACACCTTC,CASSPDGEDGYTF
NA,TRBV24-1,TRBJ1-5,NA,TGTGCCACCAGTGACTCCGGGAGGGGAGGCAATCAGCCCCAGCATTTT,CATSDSGRGGNQPQHF
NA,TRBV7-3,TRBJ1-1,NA,TGTGCCAGCAGCTTAATCCCGAGTCGACACATCTTGAACACTGAAGCTTTCTTT,CASSLIPSRHILNTEAFF
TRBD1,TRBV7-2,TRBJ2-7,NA,TGTGCCAGCAGCTTACTAGGGGGACAGGTCTCCTACGAGCAGTACTTC,CASSLLGGQVSYEQYF
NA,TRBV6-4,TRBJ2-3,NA,TGTGCCAGCGGGCCCCATGGGGAAACAGATACGCAGTATTTT,CASGPHGETDTQYF
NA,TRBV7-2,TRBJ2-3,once,TGTGCCAGCAGGTCGGGGGATTCAGATACGCAGTATTTT,CASRSGDSDTQYF
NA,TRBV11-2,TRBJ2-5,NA,TGTGCCAGCAGCTTCGAGGCAAAACAAGAGACCCAGTACTTC,CASSFEAKQETQYF
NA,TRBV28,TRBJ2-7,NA,TGTGCCAGCAGTTTATGGCCTGAAGGGTCCTACGAGCAGTACTTC,CASSLWPEGSYEQYF
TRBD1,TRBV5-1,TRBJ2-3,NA,TGCGCCAGCAGCTTGGCCGGGACAGGTCCCGATACGCAGTATTTT,CASSLAGTGPDTQYF
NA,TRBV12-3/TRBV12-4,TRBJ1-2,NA,TGTGCCAGCAGACGCAGCGTAAGGGAAGTGTATGGCTACACCTTC,CASRRSVREVYGYTF
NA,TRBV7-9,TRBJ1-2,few,TGTGCCAGCAGCTTAGGGGCGGATGGGCCCACCCACAGCTACACCTTC,CASSLGADGPTHSYTF
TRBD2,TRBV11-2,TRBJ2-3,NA,TGTGCCAGCAGCCCAGGGGGACTAGCGGCCGCAGATACGCAGTATTTT,CASSPGGLAAADTQYF
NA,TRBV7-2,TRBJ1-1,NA,TGTGCCAGCAGCCCTCGCGCCGCCGGCGCCGCTGAAGCTTTCTTT,CASSPRAAGAAEAFF
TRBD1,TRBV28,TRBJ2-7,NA,TGTGCCAGCAGGCGACAGGGGGGGGACTACGAGCAGTACTTC,CASRRQGGDYEQYF
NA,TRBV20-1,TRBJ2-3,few,TGCAGTGCTAGTTGGTCAGGGGAGACAGATACGCAGTATTTT,CSASWSGETDTQYF
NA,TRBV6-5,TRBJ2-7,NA,TGTGCCAGCATGGACGGATCCTACGGGCAGTACTTC,CASMDGSYGQYF
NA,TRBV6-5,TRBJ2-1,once,NA,CASSTSRERGNEQFF
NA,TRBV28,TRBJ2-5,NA,TGTGCCAGCAGTTTCCCGGGACTGAAGAGACCAAAAGAGACCCAGTACTTC,CASSFPGLKRPKETQYF
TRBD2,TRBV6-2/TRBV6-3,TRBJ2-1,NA,TGTGCCAGCAGTTACACTAGCGGGGGCAATGAGCAGTTCTTC,CASSYTSGGNEQFF
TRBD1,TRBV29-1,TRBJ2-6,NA,TGCAGCGTCAAACTAACAGGGGCTGGGGCCAACGTCCTGACTTTC,CSVKLTGAGANVLTF